A single sample gave rise to the 26 T cell receptor beta chains below, sequenced in a study of T-cell reconstitution after alpha-beta-depleted transplantation in children. Preparation of the TCRbeta library used unique molecular identifiers. TCRdb reprocessed the PCR reads with MiXCR, giving one entry per CDR3 protein. The data show around 580,000 distinct CDR3 sequences, approximately 22% seen once. The source material was PBMCs, mostly from graft donor cells, sampled 360 days after TCRalphabeta/CD19-depleted stem cell transplant. These receptors were collected from a boy under three years old who had a stem cell transplant for acute myeloid leukemia, so the T cells may come from the graft donor.

The sample holds a few counts of this clonotype. V and J are TRBV7-2 and TRBJ1-6; 8 bases are a match to TRBD1. This CDR3 has 16 residues. Germline trimming cut 3 bases from V and 6 bases from J; bases unmatched to any gene: 7. CDR1 and CDR2 (germline): SGHTA, FQGNSA. CDR3 sequence (DNA): TGTGCCAGCAGCTTGTCAGGGGGCATGGGTAATTCACCCCTCCACTTT. This sequence encodes CASSLSGGMGNSPLHF.

The J gene is TRBJ1-1, the V gene TRBV20-1, with D maybe TRBD1 (6 bases). Germline-derived CDR1 and CDR2 are DFQATT and SNEGSKA (reference sequence). This CDR3 spans 14 amino acids. V gave up 4 bases and J gave up 4 bases, with 16 bases separating them. The CDR3 region has the DNA TGCAGTGCTACTAAAATACAGGGTAGCACTGAAGCTTTCTTT. Translated, it gives CSATKIQGSTEAFF.

This sequence joins TRBV20-1 and TRBJ2-3; the D gene is possibly TRBD1 (5 bases). The CDR3 contains 14 residues. Germline values: CDR1 DFQATT, CDR2 SNEGSKA (reference sequence). V was clipped by 0 bases and J by 8 bases, with 15 bases between them. CDR3 protein: CSARERGWAGTQYF. The CDR3 bases are TGCAGTGCTAGAGAAAGGGGCTGGGCTGGTACGCAGTATTTT.

This clonotype was recorded a few times. The chain joins TRBV7-6 to TRBJ1-3; tentatively, D is TRBD1 (5 bases). Trimming shortened V by 1 base and J by 0 bases, and 13 bases separated the two germline ends. Looked up from germline, CDR1 is SGHVS and CDR2 is FNYEAQ. The length of the CDR3 is 17 residues. This CDR3 is CASSLVRTPSSGNTIYF. The CDR3 bases are TGTGCCAGCAGCTTAGTAAGGACACCAAGCTCTGGAAACACCATATATTTT.

The V and J genes are TRBV7-2 and TRBJ1-5; D is unclear. V shed 3 bases and J shed 5 bases, with 8 bases lying between them. The length of the CDR3 is 13 residues. The V gene's germline CDR1 is SGHTA and CDR2 FQGNSA. The CDR3 reads CASSFSTDQPQHF. The CDR3 nucleotides read TGTGCCAGCAGCTTTTCGACTGATCAGCCCCAGCATTTT.

The CDR3 protein is CSARGTGFYGYTF. For the CDR3, the DNA is TGCAGTGCAAGGGGGACAGGCTTCTATGGCTACACCTTC. The chain is built from TRBV20-1 and TRBJ1-2; TRBD1 matches 8 bases. With 6 bases clipped from V and 4 bases from J, the junction kept 7 bases outside the gene matches. From germline, CDR1 is DFQATT and CDR2 SNEGSKA (reference sequence). The CDR3 contains 13 residues.

The chain is built from TRBV12-5 and TRBJ2-3; TRBD1 aligns across 8 bases. This CDR3 region has 16 residues. V lost 1 base and J lost 5; bases outside the gene matches: 8. The germline V gene has CDR1 LGHNT and CDR2 FRNRAP. The CDR3, as DNA: TGTGCTAGTGGTTTGGAGAGGACAGGGCCCGGAGATACGCAGTATTTT. Amino acid sequence: CASGLERTGPGDTQYF.

This clonotype has at least ten counts. The CDR3 protein is CASSRSGQGDTEAFF. The CDR3 bases are TGCGCCAGCAGCCGGTCGGGACAGGGTGACACTGAAGCTTTCTTT. This rearrangement joins TRBV4-3 to TRBJ1-1, with TRBD1 matching 9 bases. CDR1 is LGHNA and CDR2 is YSLEER in the germline V gene. The CDR3 runs to 15 residues. Trimming took 4 bases from V and 3 from J; bases not matched to a gene: 6.

The CDR3 reads CASSRQAGQETQYF. CDR3 nucleotide sequence: TGTGCCAGCAGCCGACAGGCGGGGCAAGAGACCCAGTACTTC. The chain couples TRBV6-1 to TRBJ2-5; either TRBD1 or TRBD2 may supply D (6 bases each). V gave up 6 bases and J gave up 2 bases, with 13 bases separating them. Germline assignment: CDR1 MNHNS and CDR2 SASEGT. The CDR3 consists of 14 residues.

The chain uses TRBV20-1 and TRBJ2-5; D is unclear. CDR1 is DFQATT, CDR2 SNEGSKA, per germline (reference sequence). Trimming took off 1 base at V and 1 base at J, with 7 bases between the two ends. The CDR3 sequence is 13 residues long. CDR3 sequence: CSARVPAQETQYF. The CDR3 coding sequence is TGCAGTGCTAGAGTCCCAGCCCAAGAGACCCAGTACTTC.

This clonotype was picked up many times. V is TRBV21-1 and J is TRBJ2-1. TRBV21-1 has pseudogene status. The CDR3 loop spans 15 amino acids. This CDR3 is CASSKGERPYNEQFF. The CDR3 DNA follows: TGTGCCAGCAGCAAAGGGGAGCGGCCGTACAATGAGCAGTTCTTC.

The V gene is TRBV6-5, the J gene TRBJ1-2; D uncertain. Per germline, CDR1 MNHEY and CDR2 SVGAGI. The V gene lost 4 bases and the J gene lost 6 bases, with 18 bases spanning the gap. CDR3 length: 15 amino acids. The CDR3 DNA is TGTGCCAGCAGTTTAACACCCGGGCCTCCCAATGGCTACACCTTC. Translating gives CASSLTPGPPNGYTF.

The table lists this clonotype with many counts. The rearrangement joins TRBV27 to TRBJ1-1; 8 nucleotides match TRBD1. Germline CDR1 reads MNHEY; CDR2 reads SMNVEV (reference sequence). The CDR3 consists of 18 residues. The J segment lost 0 bases and the V segment lost 5 bases, leaving 14 bases of the junction unmatched. The CDR3 region is CASSAQSTGVLMNTEAFF. CDR3 coding DNA: TGTGCCAGCAGTGCCCAATCGACAGGGGTCCTGATGAACACTGAAGCTTTCTTT.

This clonotype was recorded at least ten times. J is TRBJ2-1 and V is TRBV29-1; D is undetermined. The CDR3 has 15 residues. Germline values: CDR1 SQVTM, CDR2 ANQGSEA. The germline V and J ends were trimmed by 0 bases and 8 bases, with 17 bases remaining between them. DNA for the CDR3: TGCAGCGTTGAAGATCCCCCCGCCTCGGGCGATGAGCAGTTCTTC. Its protein product is CSVEDPPASGDEQFF.

CDR3 DNA: TGTGCCAGCAGCCGAGACAGTGCACAAGAGACCCAGTACTTC. It translates to CASSRDSAQETQYF. This sequence joins TRBV28 and TRBJ2-5, with D possibly matching TRBD1 (5 bases). The CDR3 runs 14 residues. Trimming took off 6 bases at V and 2 bases at J, with 13 bases between the two ends. Germline lookup yields CDR1 MDHEN and CDR2 SYDVKM. The full variable domain, its missing parts supplied by reference TRBV28 and TRBJ2-5, is DVKVTQSSRYLVKRTGEKVFLECVQDMDHENMFWYRQDPGLGLRLIYFSYDVKMKEKGDIPEGYSVSREKKERFSLILESASTNQTSMYLCASSRDSAQETQYFGPGTRLLVL.

This chain uses TRBV20-1 with TRBJ2-6; possibly TRBD1 for D (6 bases). Deletions cut 5 bases from V and 3 bases from J, with 11 bases between. CDR3 length: 14 amino acids. Germline assignment: CDR1 DFQATT and CDR2 SNEGSKA (reference sequence). In DNA form, the CDR3 reads TGCAGTGCTCTTACAGGGAGTGGGGCCAACGTCCTGACTTTC. It codes for CSALTGSGANVLTF.

This clonotype occurred many times. CDR3 loop: CASSLDQGSGNTIYF. CDR3 nucleotide sequence: TGTGCCAGCAGCTTAGACCAGGGTTCAGGAAACACCATATATTTT. The rearrangement uses TRBV7-6 and TRBJ1-3; TRBD1 is a possible D gene (5 bases). Germline CDR1 and CDR2: SGHVS and FNYEAQ. This CDR3 spans 15 amino acids. V was clipped by 1 base and J by 4 bases, with 11 bases between them.

The chain uses TRBV6-1 and TRBJ1-1; tentatively, D is TRBD1 (6 bases). Germline assignment: CDR1 MNHNS and CDR2 SASEGT. V was cut by 7 bases and J by 1 base, with 10 bases left in between. This CDR3 is 13 amino acids long. The CDR3 reads CASTLGGNTEAFF. In nucleotides, the CDR3 is TGTGCCAGCACCCTAGGGGGGAACACTGAAGCTTTCTTT.

This clonotype showed up many times. The V and J genes are TRBV29-1 and TRBJ2-5, with D perhaps matching TRBD1 or TRBD2 (6 bases each). The CDR3 is 13 amino acids. Germline CDR1 and CDR2: SQVTM and ANQGSEA. The V end lost 4 bases, the J end lost 5 bases, and 14 bases lay between the germline ends. The CDR3 spells CSVVWGARETQYF. The CDR3 region has the DNA TGCAGCGTTGTATGGGGGGCCCGGGAGACCCAGTACTTC.

The sample holds a few counts of this clonotype. The chain recombines TRBV24-1 with TRBJ2-1; D assignment may be TRBD1 or TRBD2 (5 bases each). In germline, CDR1 is KGHDR, CDR2 SFDVKD. This CDR3 has 13 amino acids. Between the trimmed V and J ends, which lost 2 bases and 11 bases, there was a span of 12 bases. This chain's CDR3 is CATSDSPGRKQFF. The CDR3 DNA is TGTGCCACCAGTGATTCCCCGGGACGGAAGCAGTTCTTC.

This clonotype is a singleton in its sample. The genes are TRBV7-2 and TRBJ2-5; TRBD2 might be the D (6 bases). The CDR3 covers 16 residues. V was clipped by 2 bases and J by 5 bases, with 18 bases between them. Germline loops: CDR1 SGHTA, CDR2 FQGNSA. The CDR3 here is CASSLNSGLAGETQYF. The CDR3 nucleotides are TGTGCCAGCAGCTTAAATTCGGGACTCGCGGGGGAGACCCAGTACTTC. The full variable domain, completed using reference TRBV7-2 and TRBJ2-5, is GAGVSQSPSNKVTEKGKDVELRCDPISGHTALYWYRQSLGQGLEFLIYFQGNSAPDKSGLPSDRFSAERTGGSVSTLTIQRTQQEDSAVYLCASSLNSGLAGETQYFGPGTRLLVL.

This clonotype came up a few times. The chain's CDR3 is CSAPWDRYNEQFF. The CDR3 coding sequence is TGCAGTGCACCCTGGGACAGGTACAATGAGCAGTTCTTC. The rearrangement uses TRBV20-1 and TRBJ2-1; 8 nucleotides match TRBD1. Germline V lookup: CDR1 DFQATT, CDR2 SNEGSKA (reference sequence). The CDR3 length is 13 residues. V lost 6 bases and J lost 4; bases outside the gene matches: 5.

V and J are TRBV20-1 and TRBJ2-7, with unresolved D. Germline lookup yields CDR1 DFQATT and CDR2 SNEGSKA (reference sequence). V lost 4 bases, J lost 2 bases, and 12 bases lay in between. The CDR3 covers 13 residues. CDR3 protein: CSAIDEETYEQYV. CDR3 coding DNA: TGCAGTGCTATCGACGAGGAAACCTACGAGCAGTACGTC.

This clonotype was seen a few times. V gene TRBV28 combines with J gene TRBJ1-4; 7 bases line up with TRBD1. The CDR3 is 14 residues long. V was clipped by 6 bases and J by 6 bases; unmatched bases: 7. In germline, CDR1 is MDHEN, CDR2 SYDVKM. CDR3 nucleotide sequence: TGTGCCAGCAGCAGACAGGGTTTTGATGAAAAACTGTTTTTT. Translating it yields CASSRQGFDEKLFF.

This chain connects TRBV20-1 to TRBJ1-2; no reliable D call. Germline V gene sequence: CDR1 DFQATT, CDR2 SNEGSKA (reference sequence). The V gene lost 5 bases and the J gene lost 3 bases, with 16 bases spanning the gap. This CDR3 comprises 14 residues. The CDR3 nucleotides read TGCAGTGCTTACCCCCGGGAAACTTACTATGGCTACACCTTC. It encodes CSAYPRETYYGYTF.

The table lists this clonotype with many counts. This chain joins TRBV29-1 and TRBJ2-5; no clear D. The germline V and J ends were trimmed by 2 bases and 7 bases, with 14 bases remaining between them. Germline assignment: CDR1 SQVTM and CDR2 ANQGSEA. This CDR3 spans 13 amino acids. CDR3 in amino acids: CSVEYGPRGTQYF. CDR3 coding DNA: TGCAGCGTTGAATACGGCCCGAGAGGGACCCAGTACTTC.